The 29 T cell receptor beta chains listed next were all sequenced from one sample in a study of shared clonotypes between healthy human individuals (TCRdb year 2020). Libraries were constructed by the immunoSEQ multiplex PCR assay. The clones in this table, taken by TCRdb from immuneACCESS, are in-frame only. Not every clone is retained; where verified, under half of the shortfall comes from an unresolved V gene, and the cause of the rest is unknown. Here the sample has 2 million to 2.5 million clones; around 95% occur a single time. Together, the top ten hold about 0.13% of the sample. Material: naive CD4+ T cells sorted from blood. The cell subset or site tag for this specimen amounts to: CD45RA+ positively selected. These receptors were collected from a man aged 18-30 years in good health.

This clone was detected once. J is TRBJ2-7 and V is TRBV4-1; tentatively, D is TRBD1 or TRBD2 (5 bases each). Germline V CDR1 and CDR2: MGHRA, YSYEKL. The CDR3 is made up of 15 amino acids. The ends were cut back, 0 bases at V and 2 bases at J, with 11 bases in the middle. The CDR3 spells CASSQDGTVTYEQYF. CDR3 DNA sequence: TGCGCCAGCAGCCAAGACGGGACGGTAACCTACGAGCAGTACTTC.

This sequence joins TRBV10-1 and TRBJ2-5; perhaps TRBD1 as D (6 bases). Trimming took off 6 bases at V and 5 bases at J, with 16 bases between the two ends. The germline V gene encodes CDR1 WNHNN and CDR2 SYGVQD (reference sequence). This CDR3 spans 14 amino acids. The CDR3 nucleotides are TGCGCCAGCAGCCCCGGGACACCCGGGGAGACCCAGTACTTC. Amino acid sequence: CASSPGTPGETQYF.

CDR3 region: CAIGDTTAQPQHF. The CDR3 region has the DNA TGTGCCATCGGGGATACGACTGCTCAGCCCCAGCATTTT. The chain uses TRBV10-3 and TRBJ1-5; no clear D. Germline V gene sequence: CDR1 ENHRY, CDR2 SYGVKD. With 8 bases removed from V and 6 bases from J, the gap between germline ends came to 14 bases. The CDR3 spans 13 residues.

The chain couples TRBV19 to TRBJ1-5; 7 nucleotides match TRBD1. The germline gives CDR1 LNHDA, CDR2 SQIVND (reference sequence). The CDR3 loop spans 17 amino acids. Trimming removed 6 bases from V and 0 bases from J; junction bases left unmatched: 11. The CDR3 loop is CASSRGTELYSNQPQHF. In nucleotides, the CDR3 is TGTGCCAGTAGCCGAGGGACAGAGTTATATAGCAATCAGCCCCAGCATTTT.

The chain has TRBV30 and TRBJ1-3; no reliable D call. The germline gives CDR1 GTSNPN, CDR2 SVGIG (reference sequence). The V end lost 5 bases, the J end lost 4 bases, and 12 bases lay between the germline ends. This CDR3 region has 13 residues. The CDR3 sequence is CAWGDPPGNTIYF. CDR3 nucleotide sequence: TGTGCCTGGGGGGATCCACCCGGAAACACCATATATTTT.

This sequence joins TRBV5-1 and TRBJ2-7; weak D call: TRBD2 (6 bases). The V end was cut by 2 bases, the J end by 2 bases, with 14 bases between. Per germline, CDR1 SGHRS and CDR2 YFSETQ. This CDR3 has 15 residues. CDR3 region: CASSFSGGLTYEQYF. The CDR3 DNA reads as TGCGCCAGCAGCTTCTCCGGGGGTCTAACCTACGAGCAGTACTTC.

The V gene is TRBV5-4, the J gene TRBJ1-2; D might be TRBD1 (5 bases). Germline loops: CDR1 SGHNT, CDR2 YYREEE (reference sequence). V lost 1 base to trimming and J lost 5 bases, with 9 bases between them. The CDR3 is made up of 13 amino acids. CDR3 DNA sequence: TGTGCCAGCAGCTTGACTGACAGTTATGGCTACACCTTC. It is translated as CASSLTDSYGYTF. Drawing the rest from reference TRBV5-4 and TRBJ1-2, the complete variable domain is ETGVTQSPTHLIKTRGQQVTLRCSSQSGHNTVSWYQQALGQGPQFIFQYYREEENGRGNFPPRFSGLQFPNYSSELNVNALELDDSALYLCASSLTDSYGYTFGSGTRLTVV.

V usage is TRBV10-3 and J usage is TRBJ1-2; TRBD1 aligns across 7 bases. The junction had 8 bases not matched to a gene; V was cut back by 6 bases and J by 1 base. This CDR3 region has 15 residues. Germline assignment: CDR1 ENHRY and CDR2 SYGVKD. This chain's CDR3 is CAIRDRSKDNYGYTF. The CDR3 bases are TGTGCCATCAGGGACAGGTCGAAGGATAACTATGGCTACACCTTC.

The CDR3 DNA reads as TGTGCCAGCAGCCCAGGGGTCAGAAGCGATGGCTACACCTTC. It specifies CASSPGVRSDGYTF. The gene calls are TRBV7-2 and TRBJ1-2; possibly TRBD1 for D (6 bases). Looked up from germline, CDR1 is SGHTA and CDR2 is FQGNSA. V was pared by 5 bases and J by 6 bases, with 16 bases between. The CDR3 length is 14 residues.

The chain couples TRBV29-1 to TRBJ1-5; D might be TRBD1 (5 bases). Trimming stripped 2 bases from V and 6 bases from J, with 11 bases between. The CDR3 length is 13 residues. Germline V gene data show CDR1 as SQVTM and CDR2 as ANQGSEA. The CDR3 protein is CSVEPGSSQPQHF. For the CDR3, the DNA is TGCAGCGTTGAACCAGGGTCCAGTCAGCCCCAGCATTTT.

This chain links TRBV7-3 with TRBJ2-2, with D unresolved. V lost 3 bases and J 2 bases, leaving 7 bases between the germline ends. The germline CDR1 and CDR2 sequences are SGHTA and FQGTGA. CDR3 length: 14 amino acids. In nucleotides, the CDR3 is TGTGCCAGCAGCTTCGACATAAACACCGGGGAGCTGTTTTTT. Protein: CASSFDINTGELFF.

This clone was found once. The chain links TRBV6-6 to TRBJ1-2, with no clear D. The V end was cut by 0 bases, the J end by 1 base, with 6 bases between. The germline CDR1 and CDR2 sequences are MNHNY and SVGAGI (reference sequence). CDR3 length: 14 residues. DNA of the CDR3: TGTGCCAGCAGTTACTCGGCAGGTAACTATGGCTACACCTTC. It specifies CASSYSAGNYGYTF.

V gene TRBV19 combines with J gene TRBJ1-5; 8 bases fit TRBD1. The V segment lost 2 bases and the J segment 7 bases; nucleotides outside the gene matches: 4. The germline gives CDR1 LNHDA, CDR2 SQIVND (reference sequence). The CDR3 runs to 14 residues. The CDR3 is CASSITRGQQPQHF. As DNA, the CDR3 is TGTGCCAGTAGTATAACCAGGGGGCAACAGCCCCAGCATTTT.

The CDR3 DNA reads as TGTGCCAGCAGCTTGGCCTCTGGACTAGTAGGCAATGAGCAGTTCTTC. Residues: CASSLASGLVGNEQFF. The chain combines TRBV5-4 with TRBJ2-1, with 7 bases fitting TRBD2. CDR1 is SGHNT, CDR2 YYREEE, per germline (reference sequence). The length of the CDR3 is 16 residues. The J segment lost 6 bases and the V segment lost 0 bases, leaving 9 bases of the junction unmatched.

The chain has TRBV6-5 and TRBJ2-7, with TRBD1 matching over 7 bases. The CDR3 covers 15 residues. With V trimmed by 6 bases and J by 0 bases, 8 bases remained unmatched. The germline V gene encodes CDR1 MNHEY and CDR2 SVGAGI. The CDR3 bases are TGTGCCAGCAGCAGGGGACAGAAAAGCTCCTACGAGCAGTACTTC. It translates to CASSRGQKSSYEQYF.

The V and J genes are TRBV4-1 and TRBJ1-4, with D maybe TRBD1 (6 bases). Germline V CDR1 and CDR2: MGHRA, YSYEKL. CDR3 length equals 16 residues. The V end was cut by 3 bases, the J end by 6 bases, with 17 bases between. The CDR3 loop is CASSQALTGSYEKLFF. In DNA form, the CDR3 reads TGCGCCAGCAGCCAGGCACTAACAGGGAGTTATGAAAAACTGTTTTTT.

The rearrangement links TRBV7-9 to TRBJ1-6; 8 bases map to TRBD1. Germline trimming cut 7 bases from V and 7 bases from J; bases unmatched to any gene: 9. This CDR3 is 15 amino acids long. Germline V lookup: CDR1 SEHNR, CDR2 FQNEAQ (reference sequence). Written as DNA, the CDR3 is TGTGCCAGCACTCAGGGGGCTACGGGGAATTCACCCCTCCACTTT. Translated, it gives CASTQGATGNSPLHF.

The gene calls are TRBV5-6 and TRBJ1-5, with 10 bases fitting TRBD1. Trimming removed 2 bases from V and 3 bases from J; junction bases left unmatched: 5. This CDR3 comprises 16 residues. Per the germline V gene, CDR1 is SGHDT and CDR2 is YYEEEE. The CDR3 DNA reads as TGTGCCAGCAGCTTCGGGACAGGGGAGGCCAATCAGCCCCAGCATTTT. It translates to CASSFGTGEANQPQHF.

In DNA, the CDR3 is TGTGCCAGCTCACCCGCGTATGGGGAAACCACTGAAGCTTTCTTT. It translates to CASSPAYGETTEAFF. V and J are TRBV18 and TRBJ1-1; no clear D gene. This CDR3 is 15 amino acids long. Trimming removed 3 bases from V and 4 bases from J, with 15 bases in between. In germline, CDR1 is KGHSH, CDR2 LQKENI.

The chain joins TRBV5-6 to TRBJ2-7; a weak D match, TRBD1 (5 bases). Per germline, CDR1 SGHDT and CDR2 YYEEEE. CDR3 length equals 15 residues. Trimming removed 2 bases at V and 0 bases at J, with 12 bases between. In DNA form, the CDR3 reads TGTGCCAGCAGCTTTCTTGTGACAGTCTCCTACGAGCAGTACTTC. The encoded protein is CASSFLVTVSYEQYF. Full variable domain (rest looked up from reference TRBV5-6 and TRBJ2-7): DAGVTQSPTHLIKTRGQQVTLRCSPKSGHDTVSWYQQALGQGPQFIFQYYEEEERQRGNFPDRFSGHQFPNYSSELNVNALLLGDSALYLCASSFLVTVSYEQYFGPGTRLTVT.

The chain is built from TRBV30 and TRBJ2-2; D unresolved. From germline, CDR1 is GTSNPN and CDR2 SVGIG (reference sequence). CDR3 length equals 14 residues. Trimming took off 1 base at V and 3 bases at J, with 9 bases between the two ends. The CDR3 region has the DNA TGTGCCTGGAGTGAGGTGCCGTACACCGGGGAGCTGTTTTTT. It yields the protein CAWSEVPYTGELFF.

The chain has TRBV5-4 and TRBJ1-1; possibly TRBD1 for D (6 bases). The V gene's germline CDR1 is SGHNT and CDR2 YYREEE (reference sequence). The ends were cut back, 1 base at V and 1 base at J, with 14 bases in the middle. The CDR3 loop spans 16 amino acids. The CDR3 spells CASSLQPGATNTEAFF. The DNA for the CDR3 is TGTGCCAGCAGCTTGCAACCAGGGGCAACGAACACTGAAGCTTTCTTT.

The chain joins TRBV20-1 to TRBJ2-7; D might be TRBD2 (6 bases). Deletions cut 5 bases from V and 6 bases from J, with 11 bases between. CDR3 length: 11 amino acids. Germline CDR1 reads DFQATT; CDR2 reads SNEGSKA (reference sequence). The CDR3 DNA reads TGCAGTGCTGCGCTCGGGAGCGAGCAGTACTTC. Translating gives CSAALGSEQYF.

Turning to this clone: Other DNA sequences in this specimen translate into the identical CDR3. V and J are TRBV18 and TRBJ1-1; weak D call: TRBD1 (6 bases). CDR1 is KGHSH, CDR2 LQKENI, per germline. Trimming took off 6 bases at V and 0 bases at J, with 11 bases between the two ends. This CDR3 has 14 amino acids. DNA of the CDR3: TGTGCCAGCTCCCCCGGACAGTTGAACACTGAAGCTTTCTTT. This sequence encodes CASSPGQLNTEAFF.

Notes on this clone: In the same sample, other DNA sequences code for this CDR3. The chain is built from TRBV18 and TRBJ1-1, with D possibly matching TRBD1 (5 bases). Looked up from germline, CDR1 is KGHSH and CDR2 is LQKENI. The germline V and J ends were trimmed by 6 bases and 1 base, with 12 bases remaining between them. The CDR3 consists of 14 residues. The CDR3 nucleotides read TGTGCCAGCTCCCCTGGGGCACAGAACACTGAAGCTTTCTTT. Translation gives CASSPGAQNTEAFF.

The V gene is TRBV12-5, the J gene TRBJ1-1; unclear D gene. Germline lookup yields CDR1 LGHNT and CDR2 FRNRAP. This CDR3 is built from 16 residues. The germline V and J ends were trimmed by 1 base and 2 bases, with 14 bases remaining between them. The chain's CDR3 is CASGLEFRTSNTEAFF. For the CDR3, the DNA is TGTGCTAGTGGTTTGGAATTCAGGACCTCAAACACTGAAGCTTTCTTT.

CDR3 bases: TGTGCCAGCAGCGCGTATCCGACGGTTATCACTGAAGCTTTCTTT. Its translation: CASSAYPTVITEAFF. The chain combines TRBV7-9 with TRBJ1-1; D remains ambiguous. The germline V gene encodes CDR1 SEHNR and CDR2 FQNEAQ (reference sequence). There are 15 residues in the CDR3. Trimming took 5 bases from V and 4 from J, leaving 17 bases between them.

The chain has TRBV27 and TRBJ2-2; D unresolved. The CDR3 is 15 residues long. V lost 2 bases and J lost 8, with 15 bases in between. CDR1 is MNHEY, CDR2 SMNVEV, per germline (reference sequence). CDR3 residues: CASSLNGVLLGELFF. CDR3 in DNA: TGTGCCAGCAGTTTAAATGGCGTATTGCTGGGGGAGCTGTTTTTT.

The CDR3 nucleotides read TGCGCCAGCAGTGAGTCCGGGGACACCCACTACGAGCAGTACTTC. It codes for CASSESGDTHYEQYF. The chain couples TRBV10-1 to TRBJ2-7, with a tentative D call TRBD1 (6 bases). CDR3 size: 15 residues. Trimming removed 0 bases at V and 3 bases at J, with 12 bases between. The germline CDR1 and CDR2 sequences are WNHNN and SYGVQD (reference sequence).